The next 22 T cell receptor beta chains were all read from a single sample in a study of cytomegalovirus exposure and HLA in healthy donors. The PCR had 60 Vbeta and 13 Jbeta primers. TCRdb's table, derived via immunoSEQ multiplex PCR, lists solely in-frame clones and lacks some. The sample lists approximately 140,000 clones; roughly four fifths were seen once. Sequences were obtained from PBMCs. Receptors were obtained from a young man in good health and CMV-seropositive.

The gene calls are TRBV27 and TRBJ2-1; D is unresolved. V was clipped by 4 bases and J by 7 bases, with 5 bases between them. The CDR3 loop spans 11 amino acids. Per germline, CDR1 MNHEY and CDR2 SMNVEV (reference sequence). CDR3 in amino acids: CASSSMNEQFF. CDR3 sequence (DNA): TGTGCCAGCAGTTCCATGAATGAGCAGTTCTTC.

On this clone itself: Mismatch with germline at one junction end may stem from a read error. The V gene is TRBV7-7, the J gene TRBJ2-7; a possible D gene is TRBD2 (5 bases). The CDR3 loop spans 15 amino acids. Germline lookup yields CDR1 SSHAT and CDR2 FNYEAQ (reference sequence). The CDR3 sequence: CASSSGRDSVYEQYF. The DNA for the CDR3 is TGTGCTAGCAGCTCAGGACGGGATTCGGTGTACGAGCAGTACTTC.

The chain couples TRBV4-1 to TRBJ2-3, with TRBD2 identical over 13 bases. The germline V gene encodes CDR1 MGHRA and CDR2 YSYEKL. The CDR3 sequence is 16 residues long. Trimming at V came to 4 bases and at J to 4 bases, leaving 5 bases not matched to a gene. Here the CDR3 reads CASSPGLAGVADTQYF. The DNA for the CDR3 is TGCGCCAGCAGCCCTGGACTAGCGGGAGTGGCAGATACGCAGTATTTT.

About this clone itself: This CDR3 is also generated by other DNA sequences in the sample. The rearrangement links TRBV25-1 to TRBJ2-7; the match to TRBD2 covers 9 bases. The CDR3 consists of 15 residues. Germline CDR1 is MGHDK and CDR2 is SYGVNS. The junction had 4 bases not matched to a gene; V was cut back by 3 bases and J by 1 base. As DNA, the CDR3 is TGTGCCAGCAGTGAGGCGGGAGGGGGATCCTACGAGCAGTACTTC. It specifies CASSEAGGGSYEQYF.

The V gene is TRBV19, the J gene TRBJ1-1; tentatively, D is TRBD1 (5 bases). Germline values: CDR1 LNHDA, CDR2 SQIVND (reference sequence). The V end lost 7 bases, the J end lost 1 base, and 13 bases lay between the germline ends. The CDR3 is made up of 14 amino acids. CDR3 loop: CASIPETANTEAFF. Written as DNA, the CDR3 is TGTGCCAGTATTCCCGAGACAGCGAACACTGAAGCTTTCTTT.

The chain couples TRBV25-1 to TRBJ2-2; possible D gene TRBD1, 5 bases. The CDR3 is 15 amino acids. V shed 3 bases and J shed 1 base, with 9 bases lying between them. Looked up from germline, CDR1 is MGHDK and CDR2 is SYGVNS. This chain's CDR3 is CASSETARNTGELFF. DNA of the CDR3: TGTGCCAGCAGTGAGACAGCGAGGAACACCGGGGAGCTGTTTTTT.

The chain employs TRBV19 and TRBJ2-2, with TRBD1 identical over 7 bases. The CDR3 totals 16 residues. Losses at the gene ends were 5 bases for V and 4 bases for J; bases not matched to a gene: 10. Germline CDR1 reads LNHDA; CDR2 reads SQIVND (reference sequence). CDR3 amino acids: CASSLRQGDRTGELFF. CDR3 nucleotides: TGTGCCAGTAGTCTCCGACAGGGAGACCGCACCGGGGAGCTGTTTTTT.

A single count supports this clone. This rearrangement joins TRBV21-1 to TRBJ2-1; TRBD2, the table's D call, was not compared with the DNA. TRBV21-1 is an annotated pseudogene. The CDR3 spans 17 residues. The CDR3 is CASSKKSSGSRYNEQFF. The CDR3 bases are TGTGCCAGCAGCAAAAAGTCTAGCGGGAGTCGGTACAATGAGCAGTTCTTC.

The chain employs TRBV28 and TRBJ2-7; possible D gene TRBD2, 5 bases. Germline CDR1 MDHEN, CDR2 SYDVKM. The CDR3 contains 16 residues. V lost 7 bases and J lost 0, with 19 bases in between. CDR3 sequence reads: CASMRQTIEGSYEQYF. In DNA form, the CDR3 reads TGTGCCAGCATGAGGCAGACCATCGAGGGCTCCTACGAGCAGTACTTC.

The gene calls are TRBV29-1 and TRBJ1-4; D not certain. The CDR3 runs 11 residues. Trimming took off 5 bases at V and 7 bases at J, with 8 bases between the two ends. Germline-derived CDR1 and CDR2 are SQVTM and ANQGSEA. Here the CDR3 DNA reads TGCAGCGTTTCCCGGGGTGAAAAACTGTTTTTT. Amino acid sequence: CSVSRGEKLFF.

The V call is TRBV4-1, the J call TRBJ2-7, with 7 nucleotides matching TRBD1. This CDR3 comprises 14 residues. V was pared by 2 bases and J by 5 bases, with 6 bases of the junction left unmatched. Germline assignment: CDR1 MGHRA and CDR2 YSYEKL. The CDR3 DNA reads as TGCGCCAGCAGCCAAAGGGGGCTGACTGACGAGCAGTACTTC. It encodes CASSQRGLTDEQYF.

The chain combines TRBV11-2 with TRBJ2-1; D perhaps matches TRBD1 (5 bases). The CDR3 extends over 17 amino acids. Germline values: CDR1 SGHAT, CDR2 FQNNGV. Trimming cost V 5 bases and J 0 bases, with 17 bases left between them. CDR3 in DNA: TGTGCCAGCAGCGGGGTGGGTGCGACAGCCTCCTACAATGAGCAGTTCTTC. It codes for CASSGVGATASYNEQFF.

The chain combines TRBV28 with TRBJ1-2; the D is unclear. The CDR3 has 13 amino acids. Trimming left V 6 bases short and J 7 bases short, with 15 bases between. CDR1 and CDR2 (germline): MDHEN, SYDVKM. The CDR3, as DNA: TGTGCCAGCAGGGAGGTGGATCTCGGTGGCTACACCTTC. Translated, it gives CASREVDLGGYTF.

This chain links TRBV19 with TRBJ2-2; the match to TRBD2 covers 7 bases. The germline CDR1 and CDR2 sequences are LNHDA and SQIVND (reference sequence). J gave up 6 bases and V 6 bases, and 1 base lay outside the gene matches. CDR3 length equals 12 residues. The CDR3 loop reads CASRGGAGELFF. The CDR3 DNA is TGTGCCAGTAGGGGGGGGGCCGGGGAGCTGTTTTTT.

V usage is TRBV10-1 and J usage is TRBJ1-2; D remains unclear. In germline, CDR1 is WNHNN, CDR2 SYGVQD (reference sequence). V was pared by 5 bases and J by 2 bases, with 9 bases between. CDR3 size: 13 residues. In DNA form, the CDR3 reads TGCGCCAGCAGTCCCACATTAAACTATGGCTACACCTTC. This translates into CASSPTLNYGYTF.

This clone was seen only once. The CDR3: CAISTPRPGQDYEQYF. In nucleotides, the CDR3 is TGTGCCATCAGTACCCCCCGCCCGGGACAGGACTACGAGCAGTACTTC. The chain links TRBV10-3 to TRBJ2-7; 8 bases are a match to TRBD1. This CDR3 is 16 amino acids long. V shed 5 bases, J shed 3 bases, and the junction held 12 bases outside the gene matches. Germline V CDR1 and CDR2: ENHRY, SYGVKD.

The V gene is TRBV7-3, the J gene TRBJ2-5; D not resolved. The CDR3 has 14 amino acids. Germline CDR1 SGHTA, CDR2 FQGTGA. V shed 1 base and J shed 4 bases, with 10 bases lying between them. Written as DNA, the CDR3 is TGTGCCAGCAGCTTAATGGGTCCGGGAGAGACCCAGTACTTC. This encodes CASSLMGPGETQYF.

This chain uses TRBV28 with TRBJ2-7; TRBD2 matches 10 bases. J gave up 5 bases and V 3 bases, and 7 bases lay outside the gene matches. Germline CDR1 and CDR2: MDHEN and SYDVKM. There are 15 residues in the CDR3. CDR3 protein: CASSFKIAGGDEQYF. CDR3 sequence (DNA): TGTGCCAGCAGTTTTAAGATAGCGGGAGGCGACGAGCAGTACTTC.

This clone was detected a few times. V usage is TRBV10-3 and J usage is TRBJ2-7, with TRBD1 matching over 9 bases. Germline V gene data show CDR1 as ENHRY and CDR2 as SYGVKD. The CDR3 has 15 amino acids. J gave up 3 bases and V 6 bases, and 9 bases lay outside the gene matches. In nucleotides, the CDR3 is TGTGCCATCAGCGCTACGGGACAGGGTGTCTACGAGCAGTACTTC. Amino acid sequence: CAISATGQGVYEQYF.

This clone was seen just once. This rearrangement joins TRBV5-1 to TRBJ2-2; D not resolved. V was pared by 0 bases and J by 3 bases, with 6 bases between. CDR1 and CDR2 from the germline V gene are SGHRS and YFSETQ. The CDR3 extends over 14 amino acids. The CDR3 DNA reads TGCGCCAGCAGCTTGGTCAGCGACACCGGGGAGCTGTTTTTT. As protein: CASSLVSDTGELFF.

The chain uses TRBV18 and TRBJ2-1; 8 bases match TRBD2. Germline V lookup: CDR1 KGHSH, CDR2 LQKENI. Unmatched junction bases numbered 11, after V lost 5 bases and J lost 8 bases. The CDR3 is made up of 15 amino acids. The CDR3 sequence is CASSENEREFDEQFF. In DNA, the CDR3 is TGTGCCAGCTCAGAAAACGAGCGGGAGTTCGATGAGCAGTTCTTC.

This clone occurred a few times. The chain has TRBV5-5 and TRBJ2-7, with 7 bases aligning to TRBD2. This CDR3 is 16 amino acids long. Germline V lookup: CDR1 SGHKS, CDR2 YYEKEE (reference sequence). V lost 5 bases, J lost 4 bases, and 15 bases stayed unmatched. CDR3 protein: CASSHAVIASGYEQYF. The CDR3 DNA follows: TGTGCCAGCAGTCACGCGGTAATAGCTAGCGGTTACGAGCAGTACTTC.